This TCR beta chain comes out of a study of blood T cell repertoires in COVID-19 (dated by TCRdb to the early 2020s). Turning to the overall study: The collaborator samples originated in the United States, Italy and Spain and spanned the acute and convalescent phases of COVID-19. The prospective study material was composed of cDNA or gDNA derived from T cells, B-cell-depleted T cells, or PBMCs. Subjects who had been exposed to COVID-19, were actively infected with it, or had recovered from it provided the deeply sampled blood TCRbeta repertoires that made up the dataset. The repertoires were released in a freely available public database meant as a resource for research on the immune response to SARS-CoV-2. Samples were obtained from the ongoing ImmuneRACE study (first 160 participants) and from 1,000 to 1,500 subjects provided by 6 global collaborators. A de-identified subject ID, COVID-19 status, age in years and sex were almost always included in the sample metadata. Where HLA class I and class II types were available, the types were taken from metadata supplied by the sample provider, not from assay-based typing. The study at large found these results: The amount of clinical and demographic metadata varied by source and participant and was provided uncurated.

Unmatched junction bases come to 11, with V trimmed by 5 bases and J by 6 bases. The CDR3, cysteine through phenylalanine, is 16 amino acids long. The entry retains the CDR3 DNA only, 48 bases that are in frame from base 1. Via the germline V gene (reference sequence), CDR1 is SEHNR and CDR2 FQNEAQ. Another Seattle source contributed samples from volunteer blood donors who had recovered from COVID-19. Whole blood was collected in K2EDTA tubes by collaborating institutions according to the institutions' own protocols. For TCRbeta analysis, collaborators shipped samples in one of three forms: frozen whole blood, isolated PBMCs, or DNA extracted from either of those sample types. On this clone: The target of this receptor is not known. No qualities accompany the bases; no much larger clone lies one base away.

The immunoSEQ Assay, a bias-controlled multiplex PCR, was used to amplify TCRbeta CDR3 regions from genomic DNA. The authors' analysis ran thus. The number of nucleated cells in each sample was estimated from the amplification of reference gene primers within the assay. To quantify the absolute abundance of each unique TCRbeta CDR3 rearrangement, sequence reads were collapsed and filtered. For each sample, productive Simpson clonality was calculated by taking the square root of Simpson's diversity index across productive rearrangements. TCRdb took this table from immuneACCESS and kept in-frame rearrangements with V and J called. Such tables lack part of the clones; where checked against another copy, unresolved V genes explain under half of the gap, and the rest is unexplained. V and J calls and clone size are those listed in that table; D and trimming were worked out from the DNA. This sample gives 250,000 or so clones in total; roughly nine tenths of them show up just once. The ten most abundant clones make up 0.94% of the sample.

The sequence was collected from a woman between 40 and 50 years old who had recovered from COVID-19. Specimen: peripheral blood. The rearrangement combines TRBV7-9 with TRBJ2-7; the central 12 bases match TRBD2. The CDR3 amino acid sequence is: CASSPDTSGRIGEQYF. The DNA sequence reads TGTGCCAGCAGCCCCGATACTAGCGGGAGGATCGGCGAGCAGTACTTC.